The 11 T cell receptor beta chains listed next were all sequenced from one sample in a study of CD8 T cells in ankylosing spondylitis. TCRdb fed the 5' RACE reads into MiXCR, producing one record per CDR3 protein. There are more than 150,000 distinct CDR3 sequences in the sample; 9.5% to 13% occur only once, and 25% to 35% lies in the top ten. Sequencing was carried out using blood, either unsorted or a sorted T cell fraction (not recorded which). Every receptor here comes from a male donor with ankylosing spondylitis or in good health (not recorded which).

This clonotype was counted many times. This chain links TRBV10-3 with TRBJ2-5, with 11 bases aligning to TRBD2. Trimming removed 6 bases from V and 2 bases from J; junction bases left unmatched: 5. This CDR3 has 15 residues. Germline V gene data show CDR1 as ENHRY and CDR2 as SYGVKD. CDR3 bases: TGTGCCATCAGCCCGGGACTAGCGGTTCAAGAGACCCAGTACTTC. The encoded protein is CAISPGLAVQETQYF.

A note on this clonotype: This may be a read error: a much more frequent sequence differs by one nucleotide. This chain joins TRBV3-1 and TRBJ2-1; TRBD2 matches at 14 bases. Germline V gives CDR1 LGHDT, CDR2 YNNKEL (reference sequence). The CDR3 runs to 16 residues. CDR3 coding DNA: TGTGCCGGCAGCCCGCGACTAGCGGGAGGGCATAGTGAGCAGTTCTTC. Amino acid sequence: CAGSPRLAGGHSEQFF.

In this sample, this clonotype turned up many times. The CDR3 nucleotides read TGCGCCAGCAGCTTTTTGCCAGGAGTAAACCAAGAGACCCAGTACTTC. It yields the protein CASSFLPGVNQETQYF. V is TRBV5-1 and J is TRBJ2-5; D uncertain. This CDR3 is built from 16 residues. Germline-derived CDR1 and CDR2 are SGHRS and YFSETQ. V was cut by 2 bases and J by 0 bases, with 14 bases left in between.

This clonotype was observed at least ten times. The chain uses TRBV10-1 and TRBJ2-3, with 8 bases lining up with TRBD2. The V segment lost 2 bases and the J segment 1 base; nucleotides outside the gene matches: 5. The CDR3 sequence is 16 residues long. Looked up from germline, CDR1 is WNHNN and CDR2 is SYGVQD (reference sequence). The CDR3 DNA reads as TGCGCCAGCAGTGAGAGTCAAGCGGGGGGCACAGATACGCAGTATTTT. This sequence encodes CASSESQAGGTDTQYF.

The J gene is TRBJ1-1, the V gene TRBV7-9; TRBD1 might be the D (6 bases). Trimming took 5 bases from V and 0 from J, leaving 19 bases between them. The CDR3 loop spans 17 amino acids. Germline V gene data show CDR1 as SEHNR and CDR2 as FQNEAQ (reference sequence). The CDR3, as DNA: TGTGCCAGCAGCGCAAGGGGGGGCGCTAATATGAACACTGAAGCTTTCTTT. It yields the protein CASSARGGANMNTEAFF.

The chain is built from TRBV7-2 and TRBJ2-1; D ambiguous. Per germline, CDR1 SGHTA and CDR2 FQGNSA. V was pared by 5 bases and J by 1 base, with 12 bases between. The CDR3 is made up of 15 amino acids. The CDR3 protein is CASSPSPPSYNEQFF. CDR3 bases: TGTGCCAGCAGCCCCAGCCCACCTTCCTACAATGAGCAGTTCTTC.

This clonotype appeared many times. The chain uses TRBV24-1 and TRBJ2-1; TRBD1 aligns across 8 bases. The CDR3 has 14 residues. CDR1 and CDR2 (germline): KGHDR, SFDVKD. The ends lost 3 bases at V and 9 bases at J; junction bases unmatched: 6. The CDR3 DNA reads as TGTGCCACCAGTGATCGCAGGGGGCGCTTTGAGCAGTTCTTC. Protein: CATSDRRGRFEQFF.

In its sample, this clonotype was seen many times. This chain connects TRBV12-3 or TRBV12-4 to TRBJ2-2; 7 bases align to TRBD2. V shed 10 bases, J shed 2 bases, and the junction held 7 bases outside the gene matches. This CDR3 has 14 residues. CDR3 in amino acids: CANTLAPNTGELFF. CDR3 coding DNA: TGTGCCAATACACTAGCGCCTAACACCGGGGAGCTGTTTTTT.

This clonotype came up many times. V gene TRBV12-3 or TRBV12-4 combines with J gene TRBJ1-2, with TRBD1 matching over 9 bases. The CDR3 runs to 15 residues. Trimming cost V 8 bases and J 4 bases; bases outside gene matches: 11. The CDR3, as DNA: TGTGCCAGCTGGCACCGGGACAGGGACCGCTATGGCTACACCTTC. It specifies CASWHRDRDRYGYTF.

The chain joins TRBV2 to TRBJ1-1; 10 bases align to TRBD1. This CDR3 spans 13 amino acids. V was clipped by 11 bases and J by 5 bases; unmatched bases: 8. Germline V gives CDR1 SNHLY, CDR2 FYNNEI. CDR3 residues: CAGHRDRGTEAFF. Written as DNA, the CDR3 is TGTGCCGGCCACCGGGACAGGGGAACTGAAGCTTTCTTT. Combining the CDR3 with reference TRBV2 and TRBJ1-1 gives the whole variable domain EPEVTQTPSHQVTQMGQEVILRCVPISNHLYFYWYRQILGQKVEFLVSFYNNEISEKSEIFDDQFSVERPDGSNFTLKIRSTKLEDSAMYFCAGHRDRGTEAFFGQGTRLTVV.

In its sample, this clonotype was seen many times. The chain employs TRBV19 and TRBJ2-1, with 8 bases lining up with TRBD2. Germline V gene data show CDR1 as LNHDA and CDR2 as SQIVND (reference sequence). V shed 5 bases, J shed 4 bases, and the junction held 7 bases outside the gene matches. The CDR3 extends over 15 amino acids. The CDR3 nucleotides read TGTGCCAGTAGTGCCAGCGGGGGTCGGTACAATGAGCAGTTCTTC. It yields the protein CASSASGGRYNEQFF.